The 20 T cell receptor beta chains in this list originate from one sample, sequenced in a study of blood T cell repertoires in COVID-19. Produced via immunoSEQ multiplex PCR; TCRdb's table is partial and in-frame only. The sample gives 200,000 to 250,000 clones, more than 70% of which show up once; more than 2% is in the top ten. The sample taken for sequencing was PBMCs or T cells enriched from blood (not recorded which). These TCRs come from a woman aged 50 to 60 who had recovered from COVID-19.

The gene calls are TRBV11-3 and TRBJ1-4, with 8 bases fitting TRBD1. V lost 5 bases and J lost 4; bases outside the gene matches: 6. This CDR3 has 15 residues. Germline lookup yields CDR1 SGHNT and CDR2 YENEEA. The CDR3 sequence: CASSPRTGRNEKLFF. The CDR3 DNA reads as TGTGCCAGCAGCCCCCGGACAGGGCGTAATGAAAAACTGTTTTTT.

The chain links TRBV7-2 to TRBJ2-3; 8 bases agree with TRBD2. The CDR3 is made up of 15 amino acids. Germline V gene lookup returns CDR1 SGHTA and CDR2 FQGNSA. V gave up 5 bases and J gave up 3 bases; unmatched junction bases: 7. The CDR3 sequence: CASSLPSGRTDTQYF. In nucleotides, the CDR3 is TGTGCCAGCAGCCTCCCAAGCGGGAGAACAGATACGCAGTATTTT.

The chain is built from TRBV9 and TRBJ2-2; a possible D gene is TRBD2 (5 bases). Germline assignment: CDR1 SGDLS and CDR2 YYNGEE. CDR3 length: 14 residues. V was clipped by 0 bases and J by 7 bases, with 10 bases between them. CDR3 residues: CASSVVLRDGELFF. The CDR3 nucleotides read TGTGCCAGCAGCGTAGTCCTCCGGGACGGGGAGCTGTTTTTT.

V gene TRBV7-2 combines with J gene TRBJ2-7, with D tentatively TRBD1 (5 bases). The CDR3 spans 13 residues. Trimming removed 5 bases from V and 4 bases from J, with 12 bases in between. Looked up from germline, CDR1 is SGHTA and CDR2 is FQGNSA. The chain's CDR3 is CASSKQDGYEQYF. The CDR3 nucleotides read TGTGCCAGCAGCAAACAGGACGGGTACGAGCAGTACTTC.

This chain links TRBV7-3 with TRBJ1-6; 9 bases map to TRBD1. The germline CDR1 and CDR2 sequences are SGHTA and FQGTGA. The CDR3 covers 13 residues. J gave up 11 bases and V 4 bases, and 3 bases lay outside the gene matches. The CDR3 loop is CASSSTGGTPLHF. The CDR3 nucleotides read TGTGCCAGCAGCTCGACAGGGGGGACACCCCTCCACTTT. Variable domain in full (rest from reference TRBV7-3 and TRBJ1-6): GAGVSQTPSNKVTEKGKYVELRCDPISGHTALYWYRQSLGQGPEFLIYFQGTGAADDSGLPNDRFFAVRPEGSVSTLKIQRTERGDSAVYLCASSSTGGTPLHFGNGTRLTVT.

The chain has TRBV7-8 and TRBJ2-2; D is perhaps TRBD2 (5 bases). The germline V and J ends were trimmed by 2 bases and 4 bases, with 8 bases remaining between them. CDR1 and CDR2 (germline): SGHVS, FQNEAQ. This CDR3 is built from 14 residues. CDR3 region: CASSLREGTGELFF. DNA for the CDR3: TGTGCCAGCAGCTTACGGGAAGGCACCGGGGAGCTGTTTTTT. Full variable domain (outside the CDR3, taken from reference TRBV7-8 and TRBJ2-2): GAGVSQSPRYKVAKRGQDVALRCDPISGHVSLFWYQQALGQGPEFLTYFQNEAQLDKSGLPSDRFFAERPEGSVSTLKIQRTQQEDSAVYLCASSLREGTGELFFGEGSRLTVL.

J is TRBJ1-2 and V is TRBV6-2 or TRBV6-3; D gene ambiguous. Per the germline V gene, CDR1 is MNHEY and CDR2 is SVGEGT. Trimming removed 6 bases at V and 7 bases at J, with 15 bases between. The CDR3 is 13 residues long. DNA of the CDR3: TGTGCCAGCAGCCCGGTCTGGGAGGTTGGCTACACCTTC. This codes for CASSPVWEVGYTF.

This chain uses TRBV28 with TRBJ1-3; the D gene is possibly TRBD1 (5 bases). V lost 3 bases and J 2 bases, leaving 14 bases between the germline ends. Germline-derived CDR1 and CDR2 are MDHEN and SYDVKM. There are 16 residues in the CDR3. CDR3 in DNA: TGTGCCAGCAGTTTTGTCGAGGGGAGGACTGGAAACACCATATATTTT. It specifies CASSFVEGRTGNTIYF.

This chain links TRBV18 with TRBJ2-6, with TRBD1 matching over 9 bases. The CDR3 length is 17 residues. Germline CDR1 KGHSH, CDR2 LQKENI. V lost 3 bases and J lost 4; bases outside the gene matches: 7. The CDR3 here is CASSPGTGSPGANVLTF. The CDR3 bases are TGTGCCAGCTCACCGGGGACAGGGTCCCCAGGGGCCAACGTCCTGACTTTC.

In this sample, this clone turned up once. The chain couples TRBV18 to TRBJ1-1; D might be TRBD1 (6 bases). Germline V gene lookup returns CDR1 KGHSH and CDR2 LQKENI. The V gene lost 0 bases and the J gene lost 3 bases, with 11 bases spanning the gap. There are 15 residues in the CDR3. The CDR3, as DNA: TGTGCCAGCTCACCACCAGGCGGGGGGCACACTGAAGCTTTCTTT. The encoded protein is CASSPPGGGHTEAFF.

This chain links TRBV5-1 with TRBJ1-6, with D tentatively TRBD1 (6 bases). This CDR3 region has 20 residues. Per the germline V gene, CDR1 is SGHRS and CDR2 is YFSETQ. With 2 bases removed from V and 9 bases from J, the gap between germline ends came to 30 bases. The CDR3 loop reads CASSLGLAGEPLERLSPLHF. As DNA, the CDR3 is TGCGCCAGCAGCTTAGGGCTGGCAGGGGAACCCCTGGAGCGGCTTTCACCCCTCCACTTT.

The chain couples TRBV10-3 to TRBJ1-5; D call uncertain. CDR3 length: 14 amino acids. The V gene lost 3 bases and the J gene lost 9 bases, with 15 bases spanning the gap. Germline loops: CDR1 ENHRY, CDR2 SYGVKD. The CDR3 protein is CAISDTDPGSPQHF. The CDR3 DNA sequence: TGTGCCATCAGTGACACAGACCCCGGATCGCCCCAGCATTTT.

The CDR3 DNA is TGTGCCAGTAAGAAACTTAACACAGATACGCAGTATTTT. Protein: CASKKLNTDTQYF. The chain carries TRBV19 and TRBJ2-3; D is ambiguous. CDR3 length: 13 amino acids. Germline V gene sequence: CDR1 LNHDA, CDR2 SQIVND (reference sequence). Trimming cost V 7 bases and J 2 bases, with 10 bases left between them.

This clone has just one count. The chain combines TRBV5-1 with TRBJ2-2, with TRBD1 as a possible D gene (5 bases). V was cut by 3 bases and J by 0 bases, with 15 bases left in between. This CDR3 is built from 17 residues. Per germline, CDR1 SGHRS and CDR2 YFSETQ. The CDR3 DNA reads as TGCGCCAGCAGCTCCCCCTCCTGGGGCGCGAACACCGGGGAGCTGTTTTTT. This gives the protein CASSSPSWGANTGELFF.

In DNA, the CDR3 is TGTGCCAGCAGCTTGGTCGCGGGAGGGCCCTACAATGAGCAGTTCTTC. It translates to CASSLVAGGPYNEQFF. The J gene is TRBJ2-1, the V gene TRBV5-5, with TRBD2 identical over 9 bases. From germline, CDR1 is SGHKS and CDR2 YYEKEE (reference sequence). V gave up 0 bases and J gave up 2 bases; unmatched junction bases: 3. CDR3 length equals 16 residues.

This clone was found many times. The V call is TRBV18, the J call TRBJ2-1, with 9 positions matching TRBD1. The V and J ends lost 5 bases and 8 bases, in that order; junction bases with no gene match: 7. Germline V gene lookup returns CDR1 KGHSH and CDR2 LQKENI. CDR3 size: 14 residues. The chain's CDR3 is CASSGQGFEDEQFF. The CDR3 bases are TGTGCCAGCTCAGGACAGGGGTTTGAGGATGAGCAGTTCTTC.

The J gene is TRBJ1-1, the V gene TRBV20-1; D is ambiguous. The germline V and J ends were trimmed by 3 bases and 6 bases, with 14 bases remaining between them. This CDR3 region has 13 residues. Germline V gene lookup returns CDR1 DFQATT and CDR2 SNEGSKA (reference sequence). CDR3 nucleotides: TGCAGTGCTAGTCCGGAGGCGTACTCTGAAGCTTTCTTT. Protein sequence: CSASPEAYSEAFF.

The chain couples TRBV6-5 to TRBJ1-2; no definite D call. V dropped 2 bases and J dropped 6 bases, with 13 bases sitting between them. Germline V CDR1 and CDR2: MNHEY, SVGAGI. The CDR3 runs 14 residues. CDR3 in DNA: TGTGCCAGCAGTTACAAATCCGGGGTGAATGGCTACACCTTC. Translating gives CASSYKSGVNGYTF.

CDR3 in amino acids: CASSFFRLNTGELFF. DNA of the CDR3: TGTGCCAGCAGCTTCTTCAGACTTAACACCGGGGAGCTGTTTTTT. J is TRBJ2-2 and V is TRBV5-4; D gene uncertain. Germline CDR1 reads SGHNT; CDR2 reads YYREEE (reference sequence). The V gene lost 2 bases and the J gene lost 2 bases, with 10 bases spanning the gap. This CDR3 has 15 residues.

This sequence joins TRBV19 and TRBJ2-3; TRBD2 agrees at 8 bases. Germline V lookup: CDR1 LNHDA, CDR2 SQIVND (reference sequence). This CDR3 contains 16 residues. V lost 3 bases, J lost 0 bases, and 5 bases stayed unmatched. The CDR3 sequence: CASSMWRGVSTDTQYF. CDR3 nucleotides: TGTGCCAGTAGTATGTGGCGGGGGGTCAGCACAGATACGCAGTATTTT.